Below, 23 T cell receptor beta chains from the same sample are listed, as sequenced in a study of cytomegalovirus exposure and HLA in healthy donors. Vbeta (60) and Jbeta (13) primers were used in the PCR. Some clones are missing from TCRdb's copy, which holds only in-frame ones; the method was immunoSEQ multiplex PCR. This table has some 120,000 clones, around 72% appearing once. Sequencing was done on a sample of PBMCs. These receptors were collected from a man aged 25-45 years in good health and CMV-seronegative.

The rearrangement links TRBV30 to TRBJ1-4; unclear D gene. The CDR3 totals 13 residues. CDR1 and CDR2 from the germline V gene are GTSNPN and SVGIG (reference sequence). CDR3: CAALTQTSEKLFF. In DNA form, the CDR3 reads TGTGCAGCCCTCACCCAAACCTCAGAAAAACTGTTTTTT.

This clone was found a few times. V usage is TRBV4-3 and J usage is TRBJ2-1, with TRBD2 as a possible D gene (7 bases). Germline V lookup: CDR1 LGHNA, CDR2 YSLEER. There are 14 residues in the CDR3. V lost 0 bases and J lost 9, with 12 bases in between. Written as DNA, the CDR3 is TGCGCCAGCAGCCAAGATCGCGGGGGCACTGAGCAGTTCTTC. The encoded protein is CASSQDRGGTEQFF.

The chain recombines TRBV29-1 with TRBJ1-2; TRBD1 matches 7 bases. Germline V lookup: CDR1 SQVTM, CDR2 ANQGSEA. CDR3 length: 11 residues. V lost 4 bases and J lost 8; bases outside the gene matches: 4. The CDR3 DNA reads as TGCAGCGTTGGACAGGGAAACGGCTACACCTTC. Its protein product is CSVGQGNGYTF. Variable domain in full (rest from reference TRBV29-1 and TRBJ1-2): SAVISQKPSRDICQRGTSLTIQCQVDSQVTMMFWYRQQPGQSLTLIATANQGSEATYESGFVIDKFPISRPNLTFSTLTVSNMSPEDSSIYLCSVGQGNGYTFGSGTRLTVV.

The chain recombines TRBV7-2 with TRBJ2-3, with no clear D. This CDR3 is built from 12 residues. V was clipped by 2 bases and J by 5 bases, with 5 bases between them. Germline values: CDR1 SGHTA, CDR2 FQGNSA. Written as DNA, the CDR3 is TGTGCCAGCAGCTTAAACGGAGATACGCAGTATTTT. Residues: CASSLNGDTQYF.

The V call is TRBV6-6, the J call TRBJ2-2; D is perhaps TRBD1 (6 bases). The CDR3 length is 14 residues. The V and J ends lost 6 bases and 1 base respectively, with 9 bases between them. From germline, CDR1 is MNHNY and CDR2 SVGAGI (reference sequence). The CDR3 loop reads CASRLGQNTGELFF. The DNA of the CDR3 is TGTGCCAGCAGGCTGGGACAGAACACCGGGGAGCTGTTTTTT.

The gene calls are TRBV23-1 and TRBJ1-2; D possibly corresponds to TRBD1 (6 bases). TRBV23-1 is noted as an ORF with a role that remains uncertain. V lost 0 bases, J lost 6 bases, and 14 bases lay in between. The CDR3 consists of 15 residues. The CDR3, as DNA: TGCGCCAGCAGTCAATCTACCAGGGAGGGGGATGGCTACACCTTC. Translation: CASSQSTREGDGYTF.

V is TRBV5-4 and J is TRBJ2-3; tentative D call: TRBD2 (5 bases). This CDR3 is 13 amino acids long. Germline-derived CDR1 and CDR2 are SGHNT and YYREEE (reference sequence). Deletions cut 3 bases from V and 1 base from J, with 6 bases between. Here the CDR3 reads CASSWGGTDTQYF. The CDR3 DNA reads TGTGCCAGCAGCTGGGGAGGCACAGATACGCAGTATTTT.

This clone was counted a few times. The chain couples TRBV5-1 to TRBJ2-2; TRBD1 matches at 7 bases. The J segment lost 4 bases and the V segment lost 6 bases, leaving 6 bases of the junction unmatched. CDR1 SGHRS and CDR2 YFSETQ come from the germline V gene. This CDR3 has 14 amino acids. CDR3 sequence reads: CASTDRAVTGELFF. The CDR3 nucleotides are TGCGCCAGCACCGACAGGGCTGTCACCGGGGAGCTGTTTTTT.

In this sample, this clone turned up once. At one end the junction does not follow the germline gene, possibly because of a read error. V usage is TRBV7-9 and J usage is TRBJ2-7; D is possibly TRBD2 (5 bases). This CDR3 has 11 amino acids. CDR1 and CDR2 from the germline V gene are SEHNR and FQNEAQ (reference sequence). The CDR3: CASSWRKGPIF. In DNA form, the CDR3 reads TGTGCCAGCAGCTGGAGGAAAGGACCAATCTTC.

The V gene is TRBV18, the J gene TRBJ2-7, with 7 bases aligning to TRBD1. Germline CDR1 and CDR2: KGHSH and LQKENI. This CDR3 contains 16 residues. The ends lost 3 bases at V and 12 bases at J; junction bases unmatched: 20. DNA for the CDR3: TGTGCCAGCTCACCCTCTGCTGCCACGGTCCTGACAGGGTGGTACTTC. This sequence encodes CASSPSAATVLTGWYF.

The CDR3 sequence is CAISKTGRWAEAFF. The CDR3 DNA is TGTGCCATCAGCAAGACAGGGCGTTGGGCTGAAGCTTTCTTT. The rearrangement links TRBV10-3 to TRBJ1-1, with TRBD1 matching 7 bases. After removal of 6 bases from V and 6 bases from J, the junction contained 10 bases not matched to a gene. In germline, CDR1 is ENHRY, CDR2 SYGVKD. This CDR3 has 14 residues.

This clone was seen only once. V is TRBV6-6 and J is TRBJ1-2; D unclear. Per the germline V gene, CDR1 is MNHNY and CDR2 is SVGAGI (reference sequence). CDR3 length equals 13 residues. V was clipped by 2 bases and J by 8 bases, with 12 bases between them. The CDR3 region has the DNA TGTGCCAGCAGTTACCGGACTAACAGCGGCTACACCTTC. It encodes CASSYRTNSGYTF.

The chain couples TRBV7-2 to TRBJ1-1, with D perhaps matching TRBD1 (6 bases). The CDR3 sequence is 14 residues long. Trimming removed 5 bases at V and 1 base at J, with 11 bases between. The germline gives CDR1 SGHTA, CDR2 FQGNSA. The CDR3 DNA reads TGTGCCAGCAGCGTACAGGGAGCGAACACTGAAGCTTTCTTT. Amino acids: CASSVQGANTEAFF.

The chain has TRBV19 and TRBJ2-6, with TRBD1 as a possible D gene (5 bases). CDR3 size: 17 residues. Trimming took 9 bases from V and 2 from J, leaving 20 bases between them. Germline V gene sequence: CDR1 LNHDA, CDR2 SQIVND (reference sequence). DNA for the CDR3: TGTGCCAGAAGCTTCAGGGTTATCCTTGCTGGGGCCAACGTCCTGACTTTC. Residues: CARSFRVILAGANVLTF.

The chain is built from TRBV6-1 and TRBJ1-5; D is ambiguous. The CDR3 totals 13 residues. Trimming stripped 7 bases from V and 6 bases from J, with 13 bases between. Germline V gene data show CDR1 as MNHNS and CDR2 as SASEGT. The CDR3 loop is CASNWLSRQPQHF. The CDR3 nucleotides read TGTGCCAGCAACTGGTTGAGTCGTCAGCCCCAGCATTTT.

This clone has just one count. The J gene is TRBJ1-5, the V gene TRBV7-9; D gene uncertain. The V gene lost 5 bases and the J gene lost 4 bases, with 6 bases spanning the gap. Per germline, CDR1 SEHNR and CDR2 FQNEAQ (reference sequence). This CDR3 contains 12 residues. The CDR3 sequence is CASSRVNQPQHF. The CDR3 region has the DNA TGTGCCAGCAGCCGAGTGAATCAGCCCCAGCATTTT.

The V gene is TRBV28, the J gene TRBJ2-7; D perhaps matches TRBD2 (6 bases). V was pared by 1 base and J by 2 bases, with 12 bases between. The germline V gene encodes CDR1 MDHEN and CDR2 SYDVKM. This CDR3 has 15 residues. CDR3 protein: CASSLFGTGPYEQYF. As DNA, the CDR3 is TGTGCCAGCAGTTTATTCGGGACTGGCCCCTACGAGCAGTACTTC.

The J gene is TRBJ1-2, the V gene TRBV2, with 7 bases lining up with TRBD1. The CDR3 covers 12 residues. The germline CDR1 and CDR2 sequences are SNHLY and FYNNEI. V shed 10 bases, J shed 7 bases, and the junction held 9 bases outside the gene matches. The chain's CDR3 is CAISGRGVGYTF. The CDR3 DNA sequence: TGTGCCATTAGTGGCAGGGGGGTTGGCTACACCTTC.

This clone was recorded once. The chain couples TRBV7-6 to TRBJ1-2, with D unresolved. CDR1 SGHVS and CDR2 FNYEAQ come from the germline V gene. The germline V and J ends were trimmed by 3 bases and 5 bases, with 25 bases remaining between them. This CDR3 has 18 residues. CDR3 amino acids: CASSFGEQEGGDWYGYTF. In DNA form, the CDR3 reads TGTGCCAGCAGCTTTGGAGAGCAGGAGGGTGGGGATTGGTATGGCTACACCTTC. The full variable domain, completed using reference TRBV7-6 and TRBJ1-2, is GAGVSQSPRYKVTKRGQDVALRCDPISGHVSLYWYRQALGQGPEFLTYFNYEAQQDKSGLPNDRFSAERPEGSISTLTIQRTEQRDSAMYRCASSFGEQEGGDWYGYTFGSGTRLTVV.

The rearrangement joins TRBV18 to TRBJ2-7; D may be TRBD1 (6 bases). CDR1 is KGHSH and CDR2 is LQKENI in the germline V gene. With 3 bases removed from V and 1 base from J, the gap between germline ends came to 16 bases. This CDR3 spans 16 amino acids. Written as DNA, the CDR3 is TGTGCCAGCTCACCGACAGGACCCACCGCTTCCTACGAGCAGTACTTC. The encoded protein is CASSPTGPTASYEQYF.

The rearrangement uses TRBV4-2 and TRBJ1-3; no clear D gene. CDR3 length: 16 amino acids. Trimming shortened V by 1 base and J by 2 bases, and 12 bases separated the two germline ends. The germline V gene encodes CDR1 LGHNA and CDR2 YNFKEQ. CDR3 residues: CASSQVAGPPGNTIYF. CDR3 coding DNA: TGTGCCAGCAGCCAAGTTGCAGGCCCTCCTGGAAACACCATATATTTT.

The V and J genes are TRBV28 and TRBJ1-2, with D possibly being TRBD1 (6 bases). The CDR3 runs 13 residues. V dropped 1 base and J dropped 6 bases, with 9 bases sitting between them. Germline CDR1 is MDHEN and CDR2 is SYDVKM. This CDR3 is CASSLSGADGYTF. The CDR3 DNA is TGTGCCAGCAGTTTATCAGGGGCGGATGGCTACACCTTC.

This chain connects TRBV6-1 to TRBJ1-2; D remains unclear. Germline CDR1 is MNHNS and CDR2 is SASEGT. The CDR3 runs 14 residues. Trimming stripped 4 bases from V and 4 bases from J, with 13 bases between. The CDR3 spells CASSAWAAGYGYTF. The CDR3 DNA is TGTGCCAGCAGTGCTTGGGCTGCGGGCTATGGCTACACCTTC.